The next 10 T cell receptor beta chains were all read from a single sample in a study of PD-L1 blockade in urothelial cancer. Time point: peripheral blood 6 weeks after treatment start. Produced via immunoSEQ multiplex PCR; TCRdb's table is partial and in-frame only. This sample carries about 76,000 clones, 85% to 95% of them seen once, and the ten largest clones take around 0.94%. The sample consisted of PBMCs, taken around atezolizumab (anti-PD-L1) treatment. These receptors came from a woman aged 80 or over with urothelial cancer.

The V call is TRBV27, the J call TRBJ1-5, with unresolved D. Deletions cut 7 bases from V and 7 bases from J, with 17 bases between. Germline values: CDR1 MNHEY, CDR2 SMNVEV (reference sequence). The CDR3 runs 14 residues. CDR3 sequence: CASNSAWAGQPQHF. The CDR3 coding sequence is TGTGCCAGCAATTCAGCCTGGGCGGGACAGCCCCAGCATTTT.

The gene calls are TRBV9 and TRBJ2-2; D unresolved. Trimming left V 0 bases short and J 7 bases short, with 4 bases between. This CDR3 has 12 residues. Germline lookup yields CDR1 SGDLS and CDR2 YYNGEE. Written as DNA, the CDR3 is TGTGCCAGCAGCGTAGGCGGCGGGGAGCTGTTTTTT. This codes for CASSVGGGELFF.

In this sample, this clone turned up once. The chain couples TRBV27 to TRBJ2-3, with D perhaps matching TRBD1 (6 bases). The CDR3 length is 15 residues. Trimming cost V 2 bases and J 8 bases, with 17 bases left between them. Germline V gene sequence: CDR1 MNHEY, CDR2 SMNVEV (reference sequence). The CDR3 sequence is CASSLGRGTLPTQYF. CDR3 bases: TGTGCCAGCAGTTTAGGCAGGGGAACTCTACCTACGCAGTATTTT.

V usage is TRBV5-1 and J usage is TRBJ1-1; D is undetermined. V lost 0 bases, J lost 0 bases, and 6 bases lay in between. Germline loops: CDR1 SGHRS, CDR2 YFSETQ. CDR3 length equals 14 residues. This CDR3 is CASSLEQLNTEAFF. CDR3 nucleotide sequence: TGCGCCAGCAGCTTGGAACAACTGAACACTGAAGCTTTCTTT. The whole variable domain, filled in from reference TRBV5-1 and TRBJ1-1, reads KAGVTQTPRYLIKTRGQQVTLSCSPISGHRSVSWYQQTPGQGLQFLFEYFSETQRNKGNFPGRFSGRQFSNSRSEMNVSTLELGDSALYLCASSLEQLNTEAFFGQGTRLTVV.

This chain uses TRBV19 with TRBJ1-5; 7 bases are a match to TRBD1. Germline V gene lookup returns CDR1 LNHDA and CDR2 SQIVND (reference sequence). V dropped 6 bases and J dropped 0; count of bases not matched to a gene: 5. The CDR3 has 15 amino acids. CDR3 residues: CASRTTGNSNQPQHF. DNA of the CDR3: TGTGCCAGTAGGACGACAGGGAATAGCAATCAGCCCCAGCATTTT.

This chain uses TRBV28 with TRBJ2-2; D may be TRBD1 (6 bases). The CDR3 has 17 residues. V lost 2 bases and J 5 bases, leaving 18 bases between the germline ends. In germline, CDR1 is MDHEN, CDR2 SYDVKM. This CDR3 reads CASSLGGAGEGTGELFF. The DNA for the CDR3 is TGTGCCAGCAGTTTAGGTGGGGCAGGGGAAGGGACCGGGGAGCTGTTTTTT.

J is TRBJ2-1 and V is TRBV29-1; TRBD1 matches at 8 bases. The CDR3 is made up of 13 amino acids. Per the germline V gene, CDR1 is SQVTM and CDR2 is ANQGSEA. The V gene end was trimmed by 4 bases and the J gene end by 3 bases; junction bases not matched to a gene: 2. CDR3 residues: CSVADRVYNEQFF. CDR3 bases: TGCAGCGTTGCGGACAGGGTCTACAATGAGCAGTTCTTC.

This clone was counted a few times. CDR3 amino acids: CASSPSRGVDEAFF. CDR3 DNA: TGTGCCAGCAGCCCCAGTAGGGGCGTTGATGAAGCTTTCTTT. The V call is TRBV7-3, the J call TRBJ1-1; weak D call: TRBD1 (5 bases). Trimming cost V 5 bases and J 7 bases, with 17 bases left between them. Germline CDR1 reads SGHTA; CDR2 reads FQGTGA. The CDR3 runs 14 residues.

This chain uses TRBV27 with TRBJ2-1; TRBD2 agrees at 9 bases. The germline CDR1 and CDR2 sequences are MNHEY and SMNVEV (reference sequence). V shed 2 bases, J shed 7 bases, and the junction held 9 bases outside the gene matches. This CDR3 is built from 16 residues. Here the CDR3 DNA reads TGTGCCAGCAGTTTAGAGCCACTAGCGGGCATAAATGAGCAGTTCTTC. It yields the protein CASSLEPLAGINEQFF.

The gene calls are TRBV27 and TRBJ2-1; TRBD2 agrees at 7 bases. The CDR3 loop spans 15 amino acids. From germline, CDR1 is MNHEY and CDR2 SMNVEV (reference sequence). With 4 bases clipped from V and 0 bases from J, the junction kept 3 bases outside the gene matches. CDR3 sequence (DNA): TGTGCCAGCAGTTCTAGCGGAAGCTCCTACAATGAGCAGTTCTTC. Its translation is CASSSSGSSYNEQFF.